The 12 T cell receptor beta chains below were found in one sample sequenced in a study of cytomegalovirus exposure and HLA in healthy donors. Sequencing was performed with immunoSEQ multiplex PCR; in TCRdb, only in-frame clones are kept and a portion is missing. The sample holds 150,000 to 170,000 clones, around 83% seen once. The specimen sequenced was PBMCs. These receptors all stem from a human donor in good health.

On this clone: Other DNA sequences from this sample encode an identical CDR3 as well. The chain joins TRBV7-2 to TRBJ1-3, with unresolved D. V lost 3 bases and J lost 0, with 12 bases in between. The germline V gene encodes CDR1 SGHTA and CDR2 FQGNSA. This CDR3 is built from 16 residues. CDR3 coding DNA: TGTGCCAGCAGCTTGGCCGGGAGGGTCTCTGGAAACACCATATATTTT. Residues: CASSLAGRVSGNTIYF.

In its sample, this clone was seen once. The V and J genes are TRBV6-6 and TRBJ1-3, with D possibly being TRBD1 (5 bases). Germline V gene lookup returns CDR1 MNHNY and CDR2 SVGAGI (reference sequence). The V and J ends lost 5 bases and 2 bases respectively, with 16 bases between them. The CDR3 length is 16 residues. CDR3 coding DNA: TGTGCCAGCAGTATGTTACCACCCAGGGCTGGAAACACCATATATTTT. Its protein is CASSMLPPRAGNTIYF.

The CDR3, as DNA: TGTGCCAGCAGTTTCCGACAGGGGGCCTCCTACGAGCAGTACTTC. This translates into CASSFRQGASYEQYF. The chain employs TRBV28 and TRBJ2-7, with 10 bases matching TRBD1. Germline V gives CDR1 MDHEN, CDR2 SYDVKM. V lost 3 bases, J lost 0 bases, and 2 bases stayed unmatched. The CDR3 sequence is 15 residues long.

CDR3 in DNA: TGTGCCAGCCTACAGGGGGTTACCTACGAGCAGTACTTC. Its protein product is CASLQGVTYEQYF. The J gene is TRBJ2-7, the V gene TRBV28; 8 bases line up with TRBD1. This CDR3 has 13 residues. Germline-derived CDR1 and CDR2 are MDHEN and SYDVKM. V trimming: 8 bases; J trimming: 2 bases; junction bases outside the gene matches: 5.

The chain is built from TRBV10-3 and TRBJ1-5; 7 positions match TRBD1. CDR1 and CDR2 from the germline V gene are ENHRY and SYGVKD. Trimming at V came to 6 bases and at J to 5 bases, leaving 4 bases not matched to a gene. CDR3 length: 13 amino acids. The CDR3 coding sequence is TGTGCCATCAGCTTAGACAGGGATCAGCCCCAGCATTTT. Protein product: CAISLDRDQPQHF.

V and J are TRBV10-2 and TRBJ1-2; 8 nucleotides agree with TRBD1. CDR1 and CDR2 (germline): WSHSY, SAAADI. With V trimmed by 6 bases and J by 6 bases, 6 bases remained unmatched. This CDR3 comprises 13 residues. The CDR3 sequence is CASSSTGANGYTF. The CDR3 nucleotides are TGCGCCAGCAGCTCGACAGGGGCGAATGGCTACACCTTC.

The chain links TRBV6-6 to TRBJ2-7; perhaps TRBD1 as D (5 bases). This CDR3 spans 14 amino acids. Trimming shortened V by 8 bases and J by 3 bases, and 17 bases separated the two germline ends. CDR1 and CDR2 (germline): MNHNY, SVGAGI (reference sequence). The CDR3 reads CASQARQRYYEQYF. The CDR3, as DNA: TGTGCCAGCCAAGCAAGACAGCGATACTACGAGCAGTACTTC.

DNA of the CDR3: TGTGCCAGCAGCGCCTCCGGGACACCGTCCTACGAGCAGTACTTC. Protein: CASSASGTPSYEQYF. The rearrangement links TRBV7-6 to TRBJ2-7; tentative D call: TRBD1 (6 bases). The CDR3 spans 15 residues. V lost 5 bases and J 1 base, leaving 15 bases between the germline ends. Germline loops: CDR1 SGHVS, CDR2 FNYEAQ.

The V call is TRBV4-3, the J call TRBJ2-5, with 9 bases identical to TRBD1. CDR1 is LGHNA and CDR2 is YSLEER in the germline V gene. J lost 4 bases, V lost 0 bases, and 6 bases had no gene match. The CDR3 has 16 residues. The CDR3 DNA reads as TGCGCCAGCAGCCAAGATAGGGGGACAGGGACAGAGACCCAGTACTTC. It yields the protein CASSQDRGTGTETQYF.

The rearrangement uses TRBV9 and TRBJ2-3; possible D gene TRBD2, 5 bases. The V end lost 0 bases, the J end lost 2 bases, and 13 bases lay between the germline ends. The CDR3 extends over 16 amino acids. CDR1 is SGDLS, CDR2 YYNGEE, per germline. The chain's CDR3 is CASSVGAGVITDTQYF. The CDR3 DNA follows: TGTGCCAGCAGCGTAGGGGCCGGGGTGATCACAGATACGCAGTATTTT.

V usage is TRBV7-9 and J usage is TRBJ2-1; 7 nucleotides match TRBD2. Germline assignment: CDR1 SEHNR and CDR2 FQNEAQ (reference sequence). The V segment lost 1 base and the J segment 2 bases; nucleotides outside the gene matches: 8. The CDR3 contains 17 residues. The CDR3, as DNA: TGTGCCAGCAGCTTAGTCCTGGGCGGGAGTCCCTACAATGAGCAGTTCTTC. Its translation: CASSLVLGGSPYNEQFF.

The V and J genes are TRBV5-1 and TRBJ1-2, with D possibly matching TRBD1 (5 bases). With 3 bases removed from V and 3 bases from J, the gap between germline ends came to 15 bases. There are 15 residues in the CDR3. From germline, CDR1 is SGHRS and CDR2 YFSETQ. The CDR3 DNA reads TGCGCCAGCAGCTATAAAGGGGCGCTGGACTATGGCTACACCTTC. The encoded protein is CASSYKGALDYGYTF.